The TCR beta chain described here comes from a study of blood T cells in healthy people across ages (dated by TCRdb to about 2015). About the investigation overall: In model experiments, template switching captured roughly one uniquely barcoded TCR beta cDNA molecule for every two T cells. Age-related changes in TCR beta repertoire diversity were measured in the study by deep sequencing normalized with unique cDNA molecular identifiers. The donors were divided into four age groups: young (average roughly 15 years), middle-aged (roughly 40), aged (62) and long-lived (about 84). To avoid experimental bias, donors of different ages were randomly spread across the sequencing lanes. The study analyzed two additional independent replicas of 1 million unique cDNA reads from the same blood draw for two donors, one aged 18 to 30 and one aged 80 or older.

The 39 donors, aged 6 to 90 years, were systemically healthy Caucasian individuals from Russia. Each donor gave approximately 9.3 milliliters of peripheral blood, collected into EDTA-treated Vacutainer tubes. PBMCs were isolated by Ficoll-Paque density-gradient centrifugation, with at least 6 million obtained per sample. Total RNA, at least 5 micrograms per sample, was extracted from PBMCs with Trizol reagent. Naive CD45RAhigh/CD27high T cell percentages were measured by flow cytometry on a PBMC aliquot from every donor. Receptors were amplified or captured by 5' RACE. The data were produced on an Illumina HiSeq 2500. A second PCR of roughly 7 to 12 cycles was run with a J-beta primer mix and a sample-barcoded 5' primer. A unique molecular identifier was introduced onto each TCR beta cDNA molecule by a template-switch 5' adaptor carrying 12 random nucleotides. Each sample yielded at least 2.5 million CDR3-containing paired-end reads. The Mint cDNA synthesis kit, primed by a TRBC-specific oligonucleotide, was used to synthesize first-strand cDNA from all RNA. Following uracil-DNA glycosylase treatment, all cDNA underwent a first 18-cycle PCR with the universal primers M1SS and BC2_uni_R. Per the authors' processing: For normalization, 1 million high-quality reads, each with a distinct molecular identifier, were randomly selected from each sample. Instead of being binned into consensus sequences, reads that shared molecular identifiers were thrown out. MiTCR, set to a Q25 quality threshold and the strictest error-elimination algorithm, was used for CDR3 identification, clonotype clustering and error correction. A nonparametric unseen species model with Euler transformation was used to estimate lower-bound total TCR beta diversity. The raw public data were reprocessed by TCRdb itself: fastp quality trimming at Q25, MiXCR clonotype calling, in-frame beta chains only. Rows with a matching CDR3 protein are joined into one entry that keeps the most common DNA and genes. For this entry, the V and J calls and clone size follow TCRdb and not the study's own pipeline. The sample contains over 950,000 distinct CDR3 sequences, roughly 50% of them found a single time. About a fifth of the sample goes to the ten largest clones.

Study-level results and caveats: Compared with the aged group, more naive CD4+ T cells, fewer expanded clones and increased TCR diversity were shown by the long-lived group, suggesting age selection. As age increased, observed TCR beta diversity per million T cells dropped in a roughly linear way, and a significant reduction was already evident by age roughly 36. Donor CMV infection status was unknown, potentially confounding age-related changes in expanded clonotypes. Since profiling was done on bulk unsorted PBMCs, naive and antigen-experienced compartments could not be conclusively compared. There was a strong correlation between observed TCR beta diversity and the percentage of naive T cells measured by flow cytometry. Total diversity estimates from one million sequenced T cells were considered lower bounds and underestimates.

On this clonotype: It has no known antigen specificity. No much larger clone is present one base from it, and per-base qualities are unavailable.

The TCR originated in an older woman in good health. Sequencing used blood.

The DNA sequence is as follows: TGTGCCAGCAAGAATCAGGGACTAGCGGGAACCGAGCAGTACTTC. This codes for CASKNQGLAGTEQYF. The chain couples TRBV7-9 to TRBJ2-7, and TRBD2 aligns with 13 junction nucleotides. V loses 7 bases at its end and J loses 6 bases; junction bases beyond the gene matches: 9. The germline V gene (reference sequence) sets CDR1 to SEHNR and CDR2 to FQNEAQ. The CDR3 covers 15 residues, taking in both the cysteine and the phenylalanine. Only CDR3 DNA remains: 45 bases, in frame from the first base.